Listed below are T cell receptor beta chains from one sample, sequenced in a study of blood T cell repertoires in COVID-19. Profiled with immunoSEQ multiplex PCR; TCRdb holds only in-frame clones, not every one. The sample carries roughly 130,000 clones, around nine tenths recorded once. The specimen sequenced was peripheral blood. These receptors all stem from a man aged 50 to 59 with active COVID-19. CDR3s include the opening cysteine and the closing phenylalanine or tryptophan. Each record gives: CDR3 protein, CDR3 DNA, V gene, clone size, J gene, D gene. D genes are given only for firm matches. Clone size is stated in some rows and not others, as once, few, many or a class when expanded.

CDR3aa: CASSKFAGTGDEQYF
CDR3nt: TGTGCCAGTAGTAAATTCGCCGGGACAGGGGACGAGCAGTACTTC
v_gene: TRBV19
abundance: -
j_gene: TRBJ2-7
d_gene: TRBD1

CDR3aa: CASSQDGPTGVGNTIYF
CDR3nt: TGTGCCAGCAGCCAAGATGGCCCCACAGGGGTTGGAAACACCATATATTTT
v_gene: TRBV3-1/TRBV3-2
abundance: -
j_gene: TRBJ1-3
d_gene: TRBD1

CDR3aa: CASRDYGTGGRTGELFF
CDR3nt: TGTGCCAGCAGAGATTATGGGACAGGGGGCAGGACCGGGGAGCTGTTTTTT
v_gene: TRBV7-6
abundance: -
j_gene: TRBJ2-2
d_gene: TRBD1

CDR3aa: CASSLRGGYTF
CDR3nt: TGTGCCAGCAGCTTAAGGGGTGGCTACACCTTC
v_gene: TRBV7-9
abundance: -
j_gene: TRBJ1-2
d_gene: -

CDR3aa: CASRWGTTTDIQYF
CDR3nt: TGTGCCAGCAGGTGGGGGACTACAACTGACATTCAGTACTTC
v_gene: TRBV2
abundance: once
j_gene: TRBJ2-4
d_gene: TRBD2

CDR3aa: CASSRYCEQYF
CDR3nt: TGTGCCAGCAGCCGCTACTGCGAGCAGTACTTC
v_gene: TRBV21-1
abundance: -
j_gene: TRBJ2-7
d_gene: -

CDR3aa: CASSYSPGVEAFF
CDR3nt: TGTGCCAGCAGTTACTCCCCGGGAGTCGAAGCTTTCTTT
v_gene: TRBV6-2/TRBV6-3
abundance: -
j_gene: TRBJ1-1
d_gene: -

CDR3aa: CASSRTSGLVETQYF
CDR3nt: TGTGCCAGCAGCCGGACTAGTGGATTGGTGGAGACCCAGTACTTC
v_gene: TRBV11-2
abundance: -
j_gene: TRBJ2-5
d_gene: TRBD2

CDR3aa: CASSFSGRTGELFF
CDR3nt: TGCGCCAGCAGTTTTAGCGGGAGAACCGGGGAGCTGTTTTTT
v_gene: TRBV10-1
abundance: few
j_gene: TRBJ2-2
d_gene: TRBD2

CDR3aa: CSVVGTGRGEKLFF
CDR3nt: TGCAGCGTTGTAGGGACAGGCCGAGGTGAAAAACTGTTTTTT
v_gene: TRBV29-1
abundance: -
j_gene: TRBJ1-4
d_gene: TRBD1

CDR3aa: CASSLGRQGASTSGTDTQYF
CDR3nt: TGCGCCAGCAGCTTGGGGCGACAGGGGGCGTCCACATCTGGCACAGATACGCAGTATTTT
v_gene: TRBV5-1
abundance: -
j_gene: TRBJ2-3
d_gene: TRBD1

CDR3aa: CASRHGNNYGYTF
CDR3nt: TGTGCCAGCAGACACGGGAATAACTATGGCTACACCTTC
v_gene: TRBV6-5
abundance: -
j_gene: TRBJ1-2
d_gene: -

CDR3aa: CASSTGGRETQYF
CDR3nt: TGTGCCAGCAGCACAGGGGGGCGGGAGACCCAGTACTTC
v_gene: TRBV2
abundance: -
j_gene: TRBJ2-5
d_gene: TRBD1

CDR3aa: CAWSDRGLGNQPQHF
CDR3nt: TGTGCCTGGAGTGACAGGGGGCTCGGCAATCAGCCCCAGCATTTT
v_gene: TRBV30
abundance: -
j_gene: TRBJ1-5
d_gene: TRBD1

CDR3aa: CASSLGQGGQPQHF
CDR3nt: TGTGCCAGCAGTTTAGGACAGGGTGGTCAGCCCCAGCATTTT
v_gene: TRBV28
abundance: -
j_gene: TRBJ1-5
d_gene: TRBD1

CDR3aa: CASSPWAGGNYGYTF
CDR3nt: TGTGCCAGCTCACCCTGGGCAGGGGGTAACTATGGCTACACCTTC
v_gene: TRBV18
abundance: -
j_gene: TRBJ1-2
d_gene: TRBD1

CDR3aa: CASSLGDIPGELFF
CDR3nt: TGCGCCAGCAGCTTGGGTGACATTCCCGGGGAGCTGTTTTTT
v_gene: TRBV5-1
abundance: once
j_gene: TRBJ2-2
d_gene: -

CDR3aa: CASGEGGLARNTEAFF
CDR3nt: TGCGCCAGCGGGGAGGGGGGTTTAGCCCGAAACACTGAAGCTTTCTTT
v_gene: TRBV5-1
abundance: -
j_gene: TRBJ1-1
d_gene: -

CDR3aa: CASSLAPRETQYF
CDR3nt: TGTGCCAGCAGCTTAGCACCGAGGGAGACCCAGTACTTC
v_gene: TRBV11-2
abundance: -
j_gene: TRBJ2-5
d_gene: -

CDR3aa: CASSPRQVAEQFF
CDR3nt: TGTGCCAGCTCACCACGCCAGGTTGCAGAGCAGTTCTTC
v_gene: TRBV18
abundance: -
j_gene: TRBJ2-1
d_gene: -

CDR3aa: CASSSTGARENSPLHF
CDR3nt: TGTGCCAGCAGTTCCACAGGCGCACGGGAGAATTCACCCCTCCACTTT
v_gene: TRBV27
abundance: -
j_gene: TRBJ1-6
d_gene: -

CDR3aa: CASSLRGGEKLFF
CDR3nt: TGTGCCAGCAGTTTAAGGGGTGGGGAAAAACTGTTTTTT
v_gene: TRBV12-3/TRBV12-4
abundance: -
j_gene: TRBJ1-4
d_gene: -

CDR3aa: CASSPLGHPELKYF
CDR3nt: TGTGCCAGCAGCCCTCTAGGACACCCCGAGTTGAAGTATTTT
v_gene: TRBV7-9
abundance: -
j_gene: TRBJ2-3
d_gene: -

CDR3aa: CASSQNRLDGYTF
CDR3nt: TGTGCCAGCTCACAAAACAGACTAGACGGCTACACCTTC
v_gene: TRBV18
abundance: -
j_gene: TRBJ1-2
d_gene: -

CDR3aa: CASSLEGLASYNEQFF
CDR3nt: TGTGCCAGCAGCTTGGAAGGTCTAGCTTCCTACAATGAGCAGTTCTTC
v_gene: TRBV5-4
abundance: -
j_gene: TRBJ2-1
d_gene: -

CDR3aa: CASSQGGGAFSNQPQHF
CDR3nt: TGCGCCAGCAGCCAAGGAGGGGGGGCGTTTAGCAATCAGCCCCAGCATTTT
v_gene: TRBV4-1
abundance: -
j_gene: TRBJ1-5
d_gene: -

CDR3aa: CASSRRRGGDPSEEQFF
CDR3nt: TGTGCCAGCAGTCGACGGCGCGGGGGGGACCCATCGGAGGAGCAGTTCTTC
v_gene: TRBV6-6
abundance: -
j_gene: TRBJ2-1
d_gene: TRBD2

CDR3aa: CASSTRDRMNTEAFF
CDR3nt: TGTGCCAGCAGCACTCGGGACAGAATGAACACTGAAGCTTTCTTT
v_gene: TRBV3-1/TRBV3-2
abundance: -
j_gene: TRBJ1-1
d_gene: TRBD1